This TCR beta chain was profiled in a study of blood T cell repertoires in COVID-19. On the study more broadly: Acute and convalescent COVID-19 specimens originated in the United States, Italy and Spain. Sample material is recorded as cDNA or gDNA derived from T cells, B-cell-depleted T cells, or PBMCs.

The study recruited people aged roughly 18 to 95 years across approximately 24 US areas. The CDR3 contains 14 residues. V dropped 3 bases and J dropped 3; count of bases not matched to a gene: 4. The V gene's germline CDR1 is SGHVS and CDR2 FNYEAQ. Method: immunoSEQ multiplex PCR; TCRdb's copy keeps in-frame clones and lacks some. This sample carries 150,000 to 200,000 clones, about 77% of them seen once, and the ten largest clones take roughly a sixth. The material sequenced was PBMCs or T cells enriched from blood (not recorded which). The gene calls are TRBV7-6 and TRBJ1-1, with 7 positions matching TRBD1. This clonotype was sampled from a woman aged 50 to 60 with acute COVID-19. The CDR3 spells CASSFSGGHTEAFF. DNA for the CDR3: TGTGCCAGCAGCTTTTCAGGGGGGCACACTGAAGCTTTCTTT.